This TCR beta chain was obtained from a study of liver allograft versus peripheral blood T cells. Study-wide context: Comparisons were made between T cell receptor repertoires found in transplanted livers and those circulating in recipients' peripheral blood.

TCRdb passed the reads through MiXCR, listing each CDR3 protein once. Among fewer than 13,000 distinct CDR3 sequences listed, around 18% were seen once. Only a few counts were recorded for this clonotype. Germline CDR1 reads SGHKS; CDR2 reads YYEKEE (reference sequence). This CDR3 comprises 15 residues. V trimming: 6 bases; J trimming: 0 bases; junction bases outside the gene matches: 8. The receptor comes from a human patient who had a liver transplant. Some T cells may possibly be graft donor cells. The chain joins TRBV5-5 to TRBJ1-1; TRBD1 agrees at 7 bases. CDR3 nucleotides: TGTGCCAGCACCCAGGGGGGTCGCATGAACACTGAAGCTTTCTTT. Translation gives CASTQGGRMNTEAFF.